These 14 T cell receptor beta chains were all obtained from the same sample, sequenced in a study of tumor-infiltrating lymphocytes in primary liver carcinoma. Blood RNA originated from unsorted whole blood, with germline DNA additionally extracted. The researchers produced TCR beta cDNA from 500 to 550 ng total RNA with a constant-region primer. Generation of the TCR beta libraries relied on three nested multiplex PCR rounds using slightly modified ARM-PCR. TRBV1-TRBV30 forward primers and a C-beta reverse primer were used in the first two PCR rounds, which each ran for nine to ten cycles. TCRdb recomputed calls from the multiplex PCR reads with MiXCR, one row per CDR3 protein. The repertoire consists of hundreds of thousands of distinct CDR3 sequences, with 58% occurring once and the leading ten covering 15% to 20%. Sequencing input: peripheral blood. These receptors all stem from a woman between 25 and 40 years old with primary liver carcinoma and hepatitis B virus infection.

Of note for this clonotype: A much larger clone sits a single nucleotide away, making a read error possible. V gene TRBV7-8 combines with J gene TRBJ2-2; no reliable D call. V shed 1 base and J shed 7 bases, with 10 bases lying between them. CDR3 size: 14 residues. Germline values: CDR1 SGHVS, CDR2 FQNEAQ. The CDR3 nucleotides are TGTGCCAGCAGCTTAGGAACCCCCCTCGGGGAGCTGTTTTTT. Its translation: CASSLGTPLGELFF.

This clonotype has a handful of counts. CDR3 amino acids: CAISEGPGTPREQFF. The CDR3 DNA reads TGTGCCATCAGTGAGGGGCCGGGGACTCCACGCGAGCAGTTCTTC. The V gene is TRBV10-3, the J gene TRBJ2-1; TRBD2 is a possible D gene (6 bases). The CDR3 contains 15 residues. Germline lookup yields CDR1 ENHRY and CDR2 SYGVKD. Trimming cost V 2 bases and J 10 bases, with 18 bases left between them.

This clonotype was counted many times. The rearrangement joins TRBV12-3 or TRBV12-4 to TRBJ2-2; 11 positions agree with TRBD2. Trimming cost V 7 bases and J 0 bases; bases outside gene matches: 7. The CDR3 runs to 17 residues. This CDR3 reads CASTPGTSGANTGELFF. The CDR3 DNA sequence: TGTGCCAGCACCCCCGGGACTAGCGGCGCGAACACCGGGGAGCTGTTTTTT.

This clonotype was detected many times. The rearrangement uses TRBV12-3 or TRBV12-4 and TRBJ2-3; D may correspond to TRBD1 or TRBD2 (5 bases each). CDR3 length equals 12 residues. The V end lost 3 bases, the J end lost 11 bases, and 12 bases lay between the germline ends. The CDR3 nucleotides are TGTGCCAGCAGTTTTGAGGGGCGAGGGCAGTATTTT. It is translated as CASSFEGRGQYF.

This chain joins TRBV12-3 or TRBV12-4 and TRBJ2-3, with a tentative D call TRBD2 (5 bases). The V gene lost 5 bases and the J gene lost 0 bases, with 12 bases spanning the gap. The length of the CDR3 is 15 residues. CDR3 coding DNA: TGTGCCAGCAGTCTTGACTGGACTAGCACAGATACGCAGTATTTT. Its translation is CASSLDWTSTDTQYF.

This clonotype was seen once. This CDR3 fails to terminate in the conserved phenylalanine or tryptophan, so it likely reflects a read error. CDR3 DNA sequence: TGTGCCAGCAGGAAACAGGGGGCTACGGGAGGAAACACCATATATCTT. The encoded protein is CASRKQGATGGNTIYL. This chain links TRBV11-2 with TRBJ1-3; TRBD1 matches 9 bases. Germline lookup yields CDR1 SGHAT and CDR2 FQNNGV. The V segment lost 6 bases and the J segment 4 bases; nucleotides outside the gene matches: 10. The CDR3 extends over 16 amino acids.

The gene calls are TRBV18 and TRBJ2-1, with 16 nucleotides matching TRBD2. The CDR3 spans 18 residues. Germline V gives CDR1 KGHSH, CDR2 LQKENI. After removal of 0 bases from V and 8 bases from J, the junction contained 7 bases not matched to a gene. The CDR3 protein is CASSPPPGGTSGRDEQFF. DNA for the CDR3: TGTGCCAGCTCACCACCGCCAGGCGGGACTAGCGGGAGGGATGAGCAGTTCTTC.

This clonotype was seen many times. This chain connects TRBV6-5 to TRBJ1-4, with D hard to call. Trimming took 6 bases from V and 0 from J, leaving 17 bases between them. Germline V gene sequence: CDR1 MNHEY, CDR2 SVGAGI. This CDR3 region has 17 residues. The CDR3 nucleotides read TGTGCCAGCAGCCAGGACCCTCAGAGGGCAACTAATGAAAAACTGTTTTTT. Encoded protein: CASSQDPQRATNEKLFF.

There are a few counts of this clonotype. The V gene is TRBV30, the J gene TRBJ2-1; TRBD2 is a possible D gene (6 bases). Trimming left V 3 bases short and J 0 bases short, with 9 bases between. The CDR3 covers 14 residues. Germline V gene lookup returns CDR1 GTSNPN and CDR2 SVGIG (reference sequence). CDR3: CAWRIGGSYNEQFF. The CDR3 nucleotides are TGTGCCTGGAGGATCGGGGGCTCCTACAATGAGCAGTTCTTC. Complete variable domain (other parts from reference TRBV30 and TRBJ2-1): SQTIHQWPATLVQPVGSPLSLECTVEGTSNPNLYWYRQAAGRGLQLLFYSVGIGQISSEVPQNLSASRPQDRQFILSSKKLLLSDSGFYLCAWRIGGSYNEQFFGPGTRLTVL.

For this clonotype: With a much larger clone just one base away, this may be a read error. The chain has TRBV4-2 and TRBJ2-1; D is tentatively TRBD1 or TRBD2 (5 bases each). Germline assignment: CDR1 LGHNA and CDR2 YNFKEQ. This CDR3 comprises 13 residues. V was shortened by 4 bases and J by 9 bases, with 13 bases between the two germline ends. The CDR3 DNA is TGTGCCAGCAGCCCTATGTTGGGGGTTGAGCAGTTCTTC. Its protein product is CASSPMLGVEQFF.

This clonotype was seen more than once but under ten times. The chain combines TRBV5-5 with TRBJ1-1; D is unresolved. The germline V and J ends were trimmed by 4 bases and 2 bases, with 9 bases remaining between them. This CDR3 region has 13 residues. Germline CDR1 is SGHKS and CDR2 is YYEKEE (reference sequence). The CDR3 DNA reads TGTGCCAGCAGCGTGGGAGTAAACACTGAAGCTTTCTTT. Its protein product is CASSVGVNTEAFF.

This clonotype was recorded a few times. The rearrangement uses TRBV10-3 and TRBJ1-2, with TRBD1 matching over 10 bases. This CDR3 contains 17 residues. V gave up 5 bases and J gave up 7 bases; unmatched junction bases: 16. Germline CDR1 ENHRY, CDR2 SYGVKD. The CDR3 sequence: CAISSRPPGQGIVGYTF. CDR3 DNA: TGTGCCATCAGTTCACGACCCCCGGGACAGGGGATTGTTGGCTACACCTTC.

As regards this clonotype: A read error may produce the germline difference seen at one junction end. The chain recombines TRBV7-8 with TRBJ2-5, with D perhaps matching TRBD1 (5 bases). The germline V gene encodes CDR1 SGHVS and CDR2 FQNEAQ. CDR3 length: 13 residues. CDR3 sequence: CANSQGRGETQYF. The CDR3 DNA sequence: TGTGCCAACAGCCAAGGAAGGGGCGAGACCCAGTACTTC.

This clonotype was seen just once. V gene TRBV6-1 combines with J gene TRBJ1-1, with TRBD1 as a possible D gene (5 bases). Trimming took off 10 bases at V and 3 bases at J, with 15 bases between the two ends. Per germline, CDR1 MNHNS and CDR2 SASEGT. The CDR3 extends over 13 amino acids. This chain's CDR3 is CATMGRMDTEAFF. The CDR3, as DNA: TGTGCCACAATGGGACGGATGGACACTGAAGCTTTCTTT.